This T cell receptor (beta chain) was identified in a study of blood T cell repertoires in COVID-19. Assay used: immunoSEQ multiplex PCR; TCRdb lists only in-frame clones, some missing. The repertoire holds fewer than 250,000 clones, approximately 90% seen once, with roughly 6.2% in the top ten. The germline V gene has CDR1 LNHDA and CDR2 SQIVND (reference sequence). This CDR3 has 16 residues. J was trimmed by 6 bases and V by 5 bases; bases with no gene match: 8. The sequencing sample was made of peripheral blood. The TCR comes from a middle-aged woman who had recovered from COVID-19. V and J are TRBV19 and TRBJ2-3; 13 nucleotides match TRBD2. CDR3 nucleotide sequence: TGTGCCAGTAGTCAGGGACTAGCGGGAAGTAGTGATACGCAGTATTTT. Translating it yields CASSQGLAGSSDTQYF.